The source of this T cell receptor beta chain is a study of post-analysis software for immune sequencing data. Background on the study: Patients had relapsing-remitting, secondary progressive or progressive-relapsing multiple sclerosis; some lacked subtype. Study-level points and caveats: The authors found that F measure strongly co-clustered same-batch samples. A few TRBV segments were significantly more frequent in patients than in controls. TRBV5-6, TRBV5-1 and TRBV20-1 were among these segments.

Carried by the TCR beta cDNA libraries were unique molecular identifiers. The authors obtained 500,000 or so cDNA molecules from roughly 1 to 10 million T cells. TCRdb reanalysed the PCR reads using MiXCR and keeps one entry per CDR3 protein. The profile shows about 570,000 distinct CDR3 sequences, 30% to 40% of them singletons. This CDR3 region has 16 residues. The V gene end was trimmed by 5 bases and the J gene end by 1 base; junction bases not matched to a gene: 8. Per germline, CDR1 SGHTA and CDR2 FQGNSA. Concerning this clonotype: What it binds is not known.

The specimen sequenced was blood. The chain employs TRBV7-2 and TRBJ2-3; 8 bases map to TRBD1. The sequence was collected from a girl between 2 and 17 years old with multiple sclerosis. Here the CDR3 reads CASSPRPGQGTDTQYF. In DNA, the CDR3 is TGTGCCAGCAGCCCTCGACCGGGACAGGGCACAGATACGCAGTATTTT.